This T cell receptor beta chain appears in the sequencing data of a study of human T cells and chemical hapten exposure. Study details: Among samples, TCR yields varied mainly because of small differences in pooled library volume.

J gave up 3 bases and V 0 bases, and 15 bases lay outside the gene matches. Germline CDR1 is SGDLS and CDR2 is YYNGEE. The CDR3 extends over 19 amino acids. TCRdb used MiXCR to reprocess the RACE reads, holding one entry per CDR3 protein. The data hold 380,000 or so distinct CDR3 sequences, with 4.8% observed a single time. Points from the study as a whole: Healthy people's immune response may differ from that of the donors, who had alopecia. Counts of TCRs expanded at PT1 correlated positively with patch test score.

This clonotype was seen many times. Antigen unknown. Time point denoted: patch test 1, 2 weeks after DPC sensitization. Treatment of the sample: therapeutic diphenylcyclopropenone sensitization with weekly scalp DPC. Blood was drawn before each patch test was applied. Sequenced here: whole blood, sampled in connection with sensitization to the hapten diphenylcyclopropenone (DPC). This chain links TRBV9 with TRBJ1-5; TRBD1 aligns across 7 bases. The sequence came from a woman in her forties or fifties with alopecia areata. Some clones in this sample may be carry-over from other donors' samples. DNA of the CDR3: TGTGCCAGCAGCGTAGCACCCAGGGGGGCAGAGACATCCAATCAGCCCCAGCATTTT. It encodes CASSVAPRGAETSNQPQHF.